The T cell receptor (beta chain) under discussion was sequenced for a study of control samples from healthy donors and cancer patients. Assay: immunoSEQ multiplex PCR; the TCRdb copy retains only in-frame clones and omits some. This table has 2,500 to 3,500 clones, about 94% appearing once. The CDR3 covers 16 residues. With 4 bases clipped from V and 4 bases from J, the junction kept 8 bases outside the gene matches. The germline gives CDR1 SEHNR, CDR2 FQNEAQ (reference sequence). The sample taken for sequencing was PBMCs. This sequence joins TRBV7-9 and TRBJ2-2; TRBD2 aligns across 8 bases. The TCR was taken from a man aged 65 to 79 with lung cancer. CDR3 nucleotide sequence: TGTGCCAGCAGCTCCCGGGAGGGCCGGGGCACCGGGGAGCTGTTTTTT. It is translated as CASSSREGRGTGELFF. Looking up the rest from reference TRBV7-9 and TRBJ2-2 gives the full variable domain: DTGVSQNPRHKITKRGQNVTFRCDPISEHNRLYWYRQTLGQGPEFLTYFQNEAQLEKSRLLSDRFSAERPKGSFSTLEIQRTEQGDSAMYLCASSSREGRGTGELFFGEGSRLTVL.